The clone carrying this TCR beta chain was observed a handful of times. The antigen remains undetermined. The sample is drawn from a study of T cells after yellow fever vaccination. Study-level points and caveats: Among primary-vaccination clones, most reappeared after the booster, at approximately 97% for CD4 and 88% for CD8. It was a weaker secondary response, yet one that peaked faster, at day 5 versus 15. Contaminating bulk clonotypes could be abundant in FACS-sorted repertoires.

The V and J ends lost 3 bases and 4 bases, in that order; junction bases with no gene match: 3. Germline V gene data show CDR1 as SGDLS and CDR2 as YYNGEE. The CDR3 length is 14 residues. Template-switching 5'RACE yielded the TCR cDNA; a universal primer site and UMIs were added in the process. In TCRdb, the 5' RACE reads were re-called with MiXCR into one record per CDR3 protein. The sample consists of some 350,000 distinct CDR3 sequences, over 4% of them appearing once. Sequencing used PBMCs, obtained 5 days after the yellow fever booster vaccination. J is TRBJ2-2 and V is TRBV9; 7 nucleotides agree with TRBD2. The receptor was derived from a man younger than 35 who received the YFV17D yellow fever vaccine. The CDR3 sequence is CASSAVAGTGELFF. The CDR3 bases are TGTGCCAGCAGCGCCGTAGCGGGCACCGGGGAGCTGTTTTTT.